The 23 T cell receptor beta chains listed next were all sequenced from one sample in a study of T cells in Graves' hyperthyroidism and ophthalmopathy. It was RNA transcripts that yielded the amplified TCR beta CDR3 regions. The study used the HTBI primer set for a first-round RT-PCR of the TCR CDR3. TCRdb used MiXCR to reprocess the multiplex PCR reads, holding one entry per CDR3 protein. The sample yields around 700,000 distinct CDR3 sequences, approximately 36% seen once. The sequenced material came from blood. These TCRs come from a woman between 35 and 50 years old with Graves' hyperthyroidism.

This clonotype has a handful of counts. CDR3 amino acids: CAIGLEGGGYTF. CDR3 coding DNA: TGTGCCATCGGCTTGGAGGGAGGTGGCTACACCTTC. The V call is TRBV10-3, the J call TRBJ1-2, with no clear D. Germline-derived CDR1 and CDR2 are ENHRY and SYGVKD. Trimming stripped 8 bases from V and 7 bases from J, with 14 bases between. The CDR3 spans 12 residues.

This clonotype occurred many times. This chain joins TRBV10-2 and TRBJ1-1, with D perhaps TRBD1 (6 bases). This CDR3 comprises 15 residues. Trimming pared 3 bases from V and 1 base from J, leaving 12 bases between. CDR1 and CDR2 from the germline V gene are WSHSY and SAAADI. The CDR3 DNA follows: TGCGCCAGCAGTGATGGGCAGGGGTGGAACACTGAAGCTTTCTTT. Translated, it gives CASSDGQGWNTEAFF.

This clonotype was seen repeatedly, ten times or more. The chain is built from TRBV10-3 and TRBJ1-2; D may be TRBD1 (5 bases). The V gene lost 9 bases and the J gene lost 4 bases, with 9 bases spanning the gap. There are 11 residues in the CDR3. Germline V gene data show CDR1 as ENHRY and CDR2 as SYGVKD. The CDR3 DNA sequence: TGTGCCATTACGGGACTCTATGGCTACACCTTC. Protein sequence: CAITGLYGYTF.

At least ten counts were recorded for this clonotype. The CDR3 DNA follows: TGCAGCGTTCCGACCGGAGATAATGAAAAACTGTTTTTT. Translating gives CSVPTGDNEKLFF. V is TRBV29-1 and J is TRBJ1-4; D uncertain. The germline V and J ends were trimmed by 5 bases and 4 bases, with 11 bases remaining between them. CDR1 is SQVTM and CDR2 is ANQGSEA in the germline V gene. The length of the CDR3 is 13 residues.

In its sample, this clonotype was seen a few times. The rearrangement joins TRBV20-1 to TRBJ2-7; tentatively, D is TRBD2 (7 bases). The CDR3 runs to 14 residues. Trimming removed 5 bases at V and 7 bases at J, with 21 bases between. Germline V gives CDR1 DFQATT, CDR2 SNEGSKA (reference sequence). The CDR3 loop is CSAPHSAGAGEQYF. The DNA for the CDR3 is TGCAGTGCTCCCCATTCCGCGGGGGCTGGGGAGCAGTACTTC.

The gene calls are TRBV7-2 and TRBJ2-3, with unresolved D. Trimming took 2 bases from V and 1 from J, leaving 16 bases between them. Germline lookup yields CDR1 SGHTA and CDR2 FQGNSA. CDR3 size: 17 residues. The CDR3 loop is CASSLRALTTRTDTQYF. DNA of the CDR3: TGTGCCAGCAGCTTACGCGCCCTGACGACTCGCACAGATACGCAGTATTTT.

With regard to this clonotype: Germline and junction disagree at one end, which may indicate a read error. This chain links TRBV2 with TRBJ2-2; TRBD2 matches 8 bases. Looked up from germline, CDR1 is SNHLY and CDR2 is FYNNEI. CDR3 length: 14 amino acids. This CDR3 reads CASSGGRLAGELFF. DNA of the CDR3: TGTGCCAGTAGTGGCGGGAGGTTGGCCGGGGAGCTGTTTTTT.

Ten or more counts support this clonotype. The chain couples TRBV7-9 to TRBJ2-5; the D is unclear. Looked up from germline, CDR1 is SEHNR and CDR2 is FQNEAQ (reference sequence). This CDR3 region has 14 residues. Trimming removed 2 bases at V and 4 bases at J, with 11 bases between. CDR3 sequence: CASSLRNLGETQYF. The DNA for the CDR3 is TGTGCCAGCAGCTTACGGAATCTCGGAGAGACCCAGTACTTC.

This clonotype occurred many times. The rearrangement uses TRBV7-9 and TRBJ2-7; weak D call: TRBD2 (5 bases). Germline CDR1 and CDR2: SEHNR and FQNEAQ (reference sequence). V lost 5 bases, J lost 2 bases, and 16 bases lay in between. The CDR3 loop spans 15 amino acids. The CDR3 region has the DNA TGTGCCAGCAGCGTAGTGGGCTCCGGGACCTACGAGCAGTACTTC. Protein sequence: CASSVVGSGTYEQYF.

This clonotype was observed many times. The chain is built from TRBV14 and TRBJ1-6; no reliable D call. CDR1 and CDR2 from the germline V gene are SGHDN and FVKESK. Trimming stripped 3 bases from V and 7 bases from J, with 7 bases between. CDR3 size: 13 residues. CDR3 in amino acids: CASSHDFNSPLHF. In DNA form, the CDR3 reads TGTGCCAGCAGCCATGACTTCAATTCACCCCTCCACTTT. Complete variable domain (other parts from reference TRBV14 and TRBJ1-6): EAGVTQFPSHSVIEKGQTVTLRCDPISGHDNLYWYRRVMGKEIKFLLHFVKESKQDESGMPNNRFLAERTGGTYSTLKVQPAELEDSGVYFCASSHDFNSPLHFGNGTRLTVT.

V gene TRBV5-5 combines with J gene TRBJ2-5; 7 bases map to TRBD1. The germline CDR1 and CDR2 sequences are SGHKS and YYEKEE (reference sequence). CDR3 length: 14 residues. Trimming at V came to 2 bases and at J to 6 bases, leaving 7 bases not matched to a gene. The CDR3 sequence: CASSFSQGRQTQYF. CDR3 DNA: TGTGCCAGCAGCTTTTCACAGGGGCGACAGACCCAGTACTTC.

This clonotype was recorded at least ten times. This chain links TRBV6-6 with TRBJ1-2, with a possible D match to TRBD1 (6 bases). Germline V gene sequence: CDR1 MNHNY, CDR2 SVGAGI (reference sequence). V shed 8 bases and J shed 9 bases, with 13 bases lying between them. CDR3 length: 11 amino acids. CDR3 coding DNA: TGTGCCAGCGCCTCACAGGGCCGCTACACCTTC. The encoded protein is CASASQGRYTF.

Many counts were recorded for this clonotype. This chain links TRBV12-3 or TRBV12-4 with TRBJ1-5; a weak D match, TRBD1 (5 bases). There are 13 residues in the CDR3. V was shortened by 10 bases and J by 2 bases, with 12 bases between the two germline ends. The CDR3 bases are TGTGCCACCGGGGTAGGGGGCAATCAGCCCCAGCATTTT. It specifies CATGVGGNQPQHF.

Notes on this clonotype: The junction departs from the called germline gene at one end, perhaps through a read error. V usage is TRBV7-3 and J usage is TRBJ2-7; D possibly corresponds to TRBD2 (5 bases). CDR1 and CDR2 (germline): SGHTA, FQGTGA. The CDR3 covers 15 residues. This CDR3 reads CASSQDGVENYEQYF. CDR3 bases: TGCGCCAGCAGCCAAGACGGGGTCGAAAACTACGAGCAGTACTTC.

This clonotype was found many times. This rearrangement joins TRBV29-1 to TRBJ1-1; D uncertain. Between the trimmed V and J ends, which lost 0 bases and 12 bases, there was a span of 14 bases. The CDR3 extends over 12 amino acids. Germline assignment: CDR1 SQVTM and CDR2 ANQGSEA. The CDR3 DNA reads TGCAGCGTTGAAGACTGGGGAGGGTGGTCTTTCTTT. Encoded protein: CSVEDWGGWSFF.

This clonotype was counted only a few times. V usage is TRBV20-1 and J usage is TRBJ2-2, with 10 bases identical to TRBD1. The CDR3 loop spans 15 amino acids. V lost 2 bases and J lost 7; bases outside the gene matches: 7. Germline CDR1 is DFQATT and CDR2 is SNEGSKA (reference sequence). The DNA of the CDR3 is TGCAGTGCTAGACCGGGACAGGGGTTGATCGGGGAGCTGTTTTTT. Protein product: CSARPGQGLIGELFF.

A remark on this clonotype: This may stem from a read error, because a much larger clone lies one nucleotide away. For the CDR3, the DNA is TGCGCCAGCAGCCAAGAAGTCCGAAGCCTACCCTACGAGCAGTACTTC. This codes for CASSQEVRSLPYEQYF. This chain joins TRBV7-2 and TRBJ2-7; unclear D gene. The CDR3 totals 16 residues. Looked up from germline, CDR1 is SGHTA and CDR2 is FQGNSA.

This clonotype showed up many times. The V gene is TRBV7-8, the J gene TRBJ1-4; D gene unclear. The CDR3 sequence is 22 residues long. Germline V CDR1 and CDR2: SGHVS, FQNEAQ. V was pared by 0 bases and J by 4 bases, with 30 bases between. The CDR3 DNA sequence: TGTGCCAGCAGCTTAGCGAGGATATACCGCACGGGTTCAGGCGCTGATAATGAAAAACTGTTTTTT. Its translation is CASSLARIYRTGSGADNEKLFF.

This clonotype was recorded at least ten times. CDR3 nucleotides: TGTGCCACTTCCCCTCAACCTGTAGCTTTCTTT. It is translated as CATSPQPVAFF. The chain is built from TRBV10-3 and TRBJ1-1; D ambiguous. V was cut by 10 bases and J by 10 bases, with 16 bases left in between. Germline assignment: CDR1 ENHRY and CDR2 SYGVKD. The CDR3 spans 11 residues.

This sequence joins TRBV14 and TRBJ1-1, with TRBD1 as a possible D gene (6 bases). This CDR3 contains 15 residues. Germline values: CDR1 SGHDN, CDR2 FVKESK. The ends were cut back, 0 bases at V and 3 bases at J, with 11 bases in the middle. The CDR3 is CASSQEWGADTEAFF. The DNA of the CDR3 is TGTGCCAGCAGCCAAGAATGGGGGGCGGACACTGAAGCTTTCTTT.

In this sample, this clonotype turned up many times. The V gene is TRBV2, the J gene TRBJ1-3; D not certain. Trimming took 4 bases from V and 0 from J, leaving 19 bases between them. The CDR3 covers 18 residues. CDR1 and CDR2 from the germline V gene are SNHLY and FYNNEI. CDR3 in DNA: TGTGCCAGCAGTGTAATAATCAGGAGGGATTTCTCTGGAAACACCATATATTTT. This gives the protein CASSVIIRRDFSGNTIYF.

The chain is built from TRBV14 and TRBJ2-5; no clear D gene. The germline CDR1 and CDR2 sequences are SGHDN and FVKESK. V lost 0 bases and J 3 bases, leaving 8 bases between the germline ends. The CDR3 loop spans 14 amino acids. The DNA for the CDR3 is TGTGCCAGCAGCCAAGACTCCACAGAAGAGACCCAGTACTTC. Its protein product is CASSQDSTEETQYF.

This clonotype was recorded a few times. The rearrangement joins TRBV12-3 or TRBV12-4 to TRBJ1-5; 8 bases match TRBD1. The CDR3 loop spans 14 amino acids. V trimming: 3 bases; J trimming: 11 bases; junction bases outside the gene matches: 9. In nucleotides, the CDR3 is TGTGCCAGCAGTTTTGAACAGGGGGTTAAAGCCCAGCATTTT. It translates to CASSFEQGVKAQHF.